Listed below are T cell receptor beta chains from one sample, sequenced in a study of T cells in localized non-small cell lung cancer. Repertoires were generated with immunoSEQ multiplex PCR, while TCRdb's copy carries only in-frame clones and drops some. The sample consists of 75,000 to 90,000 clones, roughly 86% of them appearing once. The source was peripheral blood, collected before any cancer treatment. Receptors were obtained from a man between 40 and 75 years old with stage I lung adenocarcinoma. The CDR3 runs from the conserved cysteine through the conserved F or W. The D gene is left open where the match is weak. Where a row states a size, it is once, few, many or the class of an expanded clone; other rows omit it.

cdr3_nt cdr3_aa v_call d_call clone_size j_call
TGTGCCAGTAATAACCGGAGGGCTCAGCATTTT CASNNRRAQHF TRBV19 NA NA TRBJ1-5
TGTGCCAGCAGCGCACGGACAGGGTTGAGCGAGCAGTACTTC CASSARTGLSEQYF TRBV9 TRBD1 NA TRBJ2-7
TGTGCCAGTAGTCCCATGGGGGAGGGCTTTAAGACTGAAGCTTTCTTT CASSPMGEGFKTEAFF TRBV19 NA NA TRBJ1-1
TGTGCCACCCTGGAGGCCGGGACTCTAACTGAAGCTTTCTTT CATLEAGTLTEAFF TRBV15 NA NA TRBJ1-1
TGTGCCTGGAGTGCTTACCGGGGAGGGACCAGGTTATTGGGTCAGCCCCAGCATTTT CAWSAYRGGTRLLGQPQHF TRBV30 NA NA TRBJ1-5
TGTGCCAGTAGTATGGTAGCGGTGGGGTCAGAGACCCAGTACTTC CASSMVAVGSETQYF TRBV19 NA NA TRBJ2-5
TGTGCCAGTAGTACCCGGGACTCCTCCTCCTACGAGCAGTACTTC CASSTRDSSSYEQYF TRBV19 NA NA TRBJ2-7
TGTGCCAGCCGTATTCAGCTAGGGACAGATACGCAGTATTTT CASRIQLGTDTQYF TRBV28 NA NA TRBJ2-3
TGTGCCAGCAGCGTCGGGACTAGCGTCACAGATACGCAGTATTTT CASSVGTSVTDTQYF TRBV9 TRBD2 once TRBJ2-3
TGTGCCAGTAGTACACTAGCGGGAGGGCCTAACGAGCAGTACTTC CASSTLAGGPNEQYF TRBV19 TRBD2 NA TRBJ2-7
TGTGCCAGCAGTTTATTGGCCGAACAGACCCAGTACTTC CASSLLAEQTQYF TRBV27 NA NA TRBJ2-5
TGCGCCAGCAGCTTGGCCAGGGGGGGTTTTGCCAAAAACATTCAGTACTTC CASSLARGGFAKNIQYF TRBV5-1 NA NA TRBJ2-4
TGTGCCAGCTCGTGGGAGGTAGACCAGCCCCAGCATTTT CASSWEVDQPQHF TRBV21-1 NA NA TRBJ1-5
TGTGCCAGCAGCCCGGACAGGGGGCTCGTTGAAGCTTTCTTT CASSPDRGLVEAFF TRBV7-2 TRBD1 once TRBJ1-1
TGTGCCAGCAGTGATGGTCTTGTCTCCTACAATGAGCAGTTCTTC CASSDGLVSYNEQFF TRBV25-1 NA NA TRBJ2-1
TGTGCCTGGGGACTCAGACAGGGCGGCTACACCTTC CAWGLRQGGYTF TRBV30 TRBD1 NA TRBJ1-2
TGTGCCACAAAATGGGGGACCAGCGCCGGGGAGCTGTTTTTT CATKWGTSAGELFF TRBV6-6 NA NA TRBJ2-2
TGTGCCACAACGGGACGGCTGAACACTGAAGCTTTCTTT CATTGRLNTEAFF TRBV2 NA NA TRBJ1-1
TGTGCCAGTAGTATAGGACCCAATCAGCCCCAGCATTTT CASSIGPNQPQHF TRBV19 NA NA TRBJ1-5
TGTGCCAGCCGTGGAGCGGGGGCGGGGGAGACCCAGTACTTC CASRGAGAGETQYF TRBV7-2 TRBD2 NA TRBJ2-5
TGTGCCATCAGTGATACCGGGGAGACCCAGTACTTC CAISDTGETQYF TRBV10-3 NA NA TRBJ2-5
TGTGCCAGCTGTCCAGGGAGCAATGAGCAGTTCTTC CASCPGSNEQFF TRBV6-1 NA NA TRBJ2-1
TGTGCCAGCAGCCTCCCGGGGAAGCCCCAGCATTTT CASSLPGKPQHF TRBV5-4 NA NA TRBJ1-5
TGTGCCAGCAGCTATCAGAGAGAGGGCTACACCTTC CASSYQREGYTF TRBV7-9 NA NA TRBJ1-2
TGCGCCAGCGGGCAGGGGGGCACAGATACGCAGTATTTT CASGQGGTDTQYF TRBV5-1 TRBD1 once TRBJ2-3
TGTGCCAGAAGCTATCACTCATATAGCAATCAGCCCCAGCATTTT CARSYHSYSNQPQHF TRBV7-5 NA NA TRBJ1-5
TGTGCCAGCAGCCTTTTACCCCAGCGGGACACCGGGGAGCTGTTTTTT CASSLLPQRDTGELFF TRBV9 NA NA TRBJ2-2
TGTGCCAGCAGCAGGGACGGGGTGGGGGAGCAGTACTTC CASSRDGVGEQYF TRBV7-2 NA NA TRBJ2-7
TGTGCCAGCAGCTCGGGACAGATTTCACAAGAGACCCAGTACTTC CASSSGQISQETQYF TRBV6-5 TRBD1 NA TRBJ2-5
TGTGCCAGCAGCCCAACCGCGACAGCTTTGCGGGGCGAGCAGTACTTC CASSPTATALRGEQYF TRBV9 NA NA TRBJ2-7
TGTGCCAGTCGATTACGGGGGAATCAGCCCCAGCATTTT CASRLRGNQPQHF TRBV19 NA NA TRBJ1-5
TGTGCCAGCAGCTCGGGGACGGGAAAAAGCACCGGGGAGCTGTTTTTT CASSSGTGKSTGELFF TRBV7-3 NA NA TRBJ2-2
TGTGCCAGCAGTTACGGGTTGACAGCTTTCTTT CASSYGLTAFF TRBV6-5 NA NA TRBJ1-1